This T cell receptor (beta chain) derives from a study of OX40 agonist ivuxolimab in advanced cancers. Using immunoSEQ multiplex PCR, the repertoire was profiled, and TCRdb retains in-frame clones only, with some absent. This table has 70,000 or so clones, roughly 85% appearing once. Germline trimming cut 1 base from V and 2 bases from J; bases unmatched to any gene: 1. CDR3 size: 15 residues. The germline gives CDR1 SGHAT, CDR2 FQNNGV. This sequence was found in an adult with an advanced solid tumor such as melanoma, head and neck, liver or kidney cancer. The source material was CD4+ or CD8+ T cells sorted from blood, sampled in a trial of the OX40 agonist ivuxolimab. The gene calls are TRBV11-2 and TRBJ1-4, with 7 bases matching TRBD1. Written as DNA, the CDR3 is TGTGCCAGCAGCTTAGCGACAGGGACTAATGAAAAACTGTTTTTT. This translates into CASSLATGTNEKLFF.